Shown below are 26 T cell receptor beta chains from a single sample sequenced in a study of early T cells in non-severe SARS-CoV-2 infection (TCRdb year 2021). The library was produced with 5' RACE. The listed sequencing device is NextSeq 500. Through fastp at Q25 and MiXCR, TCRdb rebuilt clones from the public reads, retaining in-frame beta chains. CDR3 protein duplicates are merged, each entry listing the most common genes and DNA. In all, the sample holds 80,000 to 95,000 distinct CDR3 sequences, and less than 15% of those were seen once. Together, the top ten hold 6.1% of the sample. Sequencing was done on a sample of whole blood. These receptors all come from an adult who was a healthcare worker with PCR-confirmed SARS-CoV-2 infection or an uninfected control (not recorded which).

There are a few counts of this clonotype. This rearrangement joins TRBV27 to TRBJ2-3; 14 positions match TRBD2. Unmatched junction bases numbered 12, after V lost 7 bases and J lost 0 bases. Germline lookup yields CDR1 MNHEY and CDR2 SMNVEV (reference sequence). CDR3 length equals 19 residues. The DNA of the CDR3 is TGTGCCAGCACCATAGGGACTAGCGGGGGAGGTTCTAGCACAGATACGCAGTATTTT. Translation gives CASTIGTSGGGSSTDTQYF.

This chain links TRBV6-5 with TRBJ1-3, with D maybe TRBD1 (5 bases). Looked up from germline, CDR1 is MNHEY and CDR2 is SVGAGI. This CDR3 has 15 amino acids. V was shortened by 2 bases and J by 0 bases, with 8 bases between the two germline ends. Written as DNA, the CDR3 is TGTGCCAGCAGTTACAGAGGGGCCTCTGGAAACACCATATATTTT. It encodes CASSYRGASGNTIYF.

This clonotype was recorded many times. CDR3 coding DNA: TGTGCCAGCAGCTATAAAACAGGGGGTACCACTGAAGCTTTCTTT. Encoded protein: CASSYKTGGTTEAFF. The V gene is TRBV7-9, the J gene TRBJ1-1; 8 positions match TRBD1. From germline, CDR1 is SEHNR and CDR2 FQNEAQ (reference sequence). Germline trimming cut 4 bases from V and 4 bases from J; bases unmatched to any gene: 8. The CDR3 spans 15 residues.

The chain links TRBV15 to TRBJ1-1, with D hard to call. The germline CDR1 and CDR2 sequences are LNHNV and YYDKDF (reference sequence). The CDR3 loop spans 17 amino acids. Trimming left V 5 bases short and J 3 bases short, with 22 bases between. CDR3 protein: CATSRIPGTGADTEAFF. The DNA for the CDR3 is TGTGCCACCAGCCGTATTCCTGGAACGGGAGCGGACACTGAAGCTTTCTTT. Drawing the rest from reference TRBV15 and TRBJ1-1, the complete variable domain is DAMVIQNPRYQVTQFGKPVTLSCSQTLNHNVMYWYQQKSSQAPKLLFHYYDKDFNNEADTPDNFQSRRPNTSFCFLDIRSPGLGDTAMYLCATSRIPGTGADTEAFFGQGTRLTVV.

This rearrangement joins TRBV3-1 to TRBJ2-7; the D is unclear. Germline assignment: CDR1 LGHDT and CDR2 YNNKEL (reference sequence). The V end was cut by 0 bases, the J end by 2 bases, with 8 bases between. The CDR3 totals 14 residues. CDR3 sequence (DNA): TGTGCCAGCAGCCAAGAACCACGGACCTACGAGCAGTACTTC. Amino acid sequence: CASSQEPRTYEQYF.

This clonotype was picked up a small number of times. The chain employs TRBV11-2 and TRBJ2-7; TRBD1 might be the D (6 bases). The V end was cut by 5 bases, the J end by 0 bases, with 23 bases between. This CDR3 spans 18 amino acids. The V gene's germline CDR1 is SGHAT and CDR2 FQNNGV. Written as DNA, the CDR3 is TGTGCCAGCAGCACCACCGTCAGGGGACGAAATAGCTCCTACGAGCAGTACTTC. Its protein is CASSTTVRGRNSSYEQYF.

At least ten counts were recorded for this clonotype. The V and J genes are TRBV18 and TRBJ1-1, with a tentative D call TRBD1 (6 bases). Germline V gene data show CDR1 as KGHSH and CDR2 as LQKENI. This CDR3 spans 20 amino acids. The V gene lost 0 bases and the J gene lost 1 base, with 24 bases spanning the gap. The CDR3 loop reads CASSPPRIIVTGRRNTEAFF. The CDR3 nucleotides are TGTGCCAGCTCACCACCTAGAATTATAGTGACAGGACGGCGGAACACTGAAGCTTTCTTT.

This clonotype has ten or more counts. CDR3 loop: CASSYARGDYEQYF. Written as DNA, the CDR3 is TGTGCCAGCAGCTACGCCCGCGGGGACTACGAGCAGTACTTC. The chain employs TRBV11-2 and TRBJ2-7; tentative D call: TRBD2 (6 bases). This CDR3 has 14 amino acids. V was trimmed by 4 bases and J by 3 bases, leaving 13 bases between them. From germline, CDR1 is SGHAT and CDR2 FQNNGV.

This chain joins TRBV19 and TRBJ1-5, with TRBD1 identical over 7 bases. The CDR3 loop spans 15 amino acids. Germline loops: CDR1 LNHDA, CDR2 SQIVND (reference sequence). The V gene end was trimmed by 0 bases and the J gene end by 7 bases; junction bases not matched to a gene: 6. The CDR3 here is CASSIDKGARQPQHF. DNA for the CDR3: TGTGCCAGTAGTATAGATAAGGGGGCAAGGCAGCCCCAGCATTTT.

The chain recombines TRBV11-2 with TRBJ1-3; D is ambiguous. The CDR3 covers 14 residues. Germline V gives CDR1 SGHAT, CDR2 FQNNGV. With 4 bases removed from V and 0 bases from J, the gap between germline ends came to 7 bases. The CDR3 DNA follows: TGTGCCAGCAGCTCCCCGAACTCTGGAAACACCATATATTTT. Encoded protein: CASSSPNSGNTIYF.

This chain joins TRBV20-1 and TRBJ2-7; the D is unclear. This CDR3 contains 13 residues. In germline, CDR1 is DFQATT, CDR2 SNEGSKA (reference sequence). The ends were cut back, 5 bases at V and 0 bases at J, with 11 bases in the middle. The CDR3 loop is CSAGWENSYEQYF. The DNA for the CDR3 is TGCAGTGCTGGATGGGAAAACTCCTACGAGCAGTACTTC.

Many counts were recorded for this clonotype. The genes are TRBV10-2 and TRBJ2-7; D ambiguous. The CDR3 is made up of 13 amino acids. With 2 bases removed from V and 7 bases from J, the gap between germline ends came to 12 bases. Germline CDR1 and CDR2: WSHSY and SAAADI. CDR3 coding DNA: TGCGCCAGCAGTGAGATTCTTTGGATTGAGCAGTACTTC. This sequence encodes CASSEILWIEQYF.

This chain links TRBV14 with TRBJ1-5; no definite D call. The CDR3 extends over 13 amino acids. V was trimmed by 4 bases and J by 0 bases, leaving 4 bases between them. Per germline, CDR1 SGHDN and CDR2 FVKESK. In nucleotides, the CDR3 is TGTGCCAGCAGCCGAGCTAGCAATCAGCCCCAGCATTTT. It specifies CASSRASNQPQHF.

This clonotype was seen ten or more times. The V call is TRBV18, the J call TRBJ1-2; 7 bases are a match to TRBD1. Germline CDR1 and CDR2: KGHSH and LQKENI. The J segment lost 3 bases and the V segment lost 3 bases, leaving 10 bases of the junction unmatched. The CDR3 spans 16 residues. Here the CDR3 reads CASSPTDRSRHYGYTF. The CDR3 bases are TGTGCCAGCTCACCCACGGACAGGAGCAGGCACTATGGCTACACCTTC. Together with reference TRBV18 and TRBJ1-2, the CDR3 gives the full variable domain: NAGVMQNPRHLVRRRGQEARLRCSPMKGHSHVYWYRQLPEEGLKFMVYLQKENIIDESGMPKERFSAEFPKEGPSILRIQQVVRGDSAAYFCASSPTDRSRHYGYTFGSGTRLTVV.

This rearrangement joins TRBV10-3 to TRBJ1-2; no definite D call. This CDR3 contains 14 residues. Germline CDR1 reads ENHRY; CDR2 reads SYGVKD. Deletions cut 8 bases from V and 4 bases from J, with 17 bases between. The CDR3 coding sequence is TGTGCCATCCTACAGCCTGAACTAGCCTATGGCTACACCTTC. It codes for CAILQPELAYGYTF.

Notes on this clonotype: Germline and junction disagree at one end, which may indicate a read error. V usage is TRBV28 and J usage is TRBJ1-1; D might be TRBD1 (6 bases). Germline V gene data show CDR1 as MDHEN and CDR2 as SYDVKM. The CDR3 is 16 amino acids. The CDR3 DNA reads TGTGCCAACAGTTTATTCACAGGGAGGAGGTTCACTGAAGCTTTCTTT. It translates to CANSLFTGRRFTEAFF.

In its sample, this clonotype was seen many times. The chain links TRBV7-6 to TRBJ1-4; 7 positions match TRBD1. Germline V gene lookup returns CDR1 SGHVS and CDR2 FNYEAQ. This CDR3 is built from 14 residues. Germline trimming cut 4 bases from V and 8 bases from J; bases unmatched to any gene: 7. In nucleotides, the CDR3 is TGTGCCAGCAGCTACAGGGGCGCGGGGGAAAAACTGTTTTTT. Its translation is CASSYRGAGEKLFF.

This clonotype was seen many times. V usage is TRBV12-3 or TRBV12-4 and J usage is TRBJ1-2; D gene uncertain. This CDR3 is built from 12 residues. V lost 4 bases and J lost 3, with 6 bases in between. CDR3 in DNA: TGTGCCAGCAGTTATGGTTACTATGGCTACACCTTC. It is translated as CASSYGYYGYTF.

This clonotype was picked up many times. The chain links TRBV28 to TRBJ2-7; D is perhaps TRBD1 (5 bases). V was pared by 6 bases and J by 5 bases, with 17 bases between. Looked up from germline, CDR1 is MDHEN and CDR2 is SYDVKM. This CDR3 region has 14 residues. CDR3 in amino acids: CASSASGRADEQYF. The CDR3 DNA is TGTGCCAGCAGCGCGTCGGGCAGGGCCGACGAGCAGTACTTC.

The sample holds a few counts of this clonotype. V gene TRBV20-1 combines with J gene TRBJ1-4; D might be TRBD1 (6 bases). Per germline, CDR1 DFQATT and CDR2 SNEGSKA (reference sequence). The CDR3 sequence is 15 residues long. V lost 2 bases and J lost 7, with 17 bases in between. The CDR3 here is CSARPRGGLSEKLFF. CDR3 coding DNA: TGCAGTGCTAGACCGAGAGGGGGACTGTCTGAAAAACTGTTTTTT.

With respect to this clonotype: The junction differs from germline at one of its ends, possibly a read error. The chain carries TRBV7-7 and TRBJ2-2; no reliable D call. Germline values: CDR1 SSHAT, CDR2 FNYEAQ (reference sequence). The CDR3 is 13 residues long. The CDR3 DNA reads TGTGCTAGCAGCGTTCAAAACACCGGGGAGCTGTTTTTT. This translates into CASSVQNTGELFF.

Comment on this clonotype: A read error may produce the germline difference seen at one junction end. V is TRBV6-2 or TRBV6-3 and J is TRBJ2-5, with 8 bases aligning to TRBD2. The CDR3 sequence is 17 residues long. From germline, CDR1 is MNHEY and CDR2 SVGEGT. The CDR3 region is CASSTSFDGGDKETQYF. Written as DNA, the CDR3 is TGTGCCAGCAGCACCTCCTTCGACGGGGGGGATAAAGAAACCCAGTACTTC.

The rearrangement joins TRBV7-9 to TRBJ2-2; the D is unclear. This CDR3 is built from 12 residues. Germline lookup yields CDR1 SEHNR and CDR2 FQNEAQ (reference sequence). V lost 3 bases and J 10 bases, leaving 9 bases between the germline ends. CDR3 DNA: TGTGCCAGCAGCTTCGGATTGTCGGAGCTGTTTTTT. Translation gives CASSFGLSELFF.

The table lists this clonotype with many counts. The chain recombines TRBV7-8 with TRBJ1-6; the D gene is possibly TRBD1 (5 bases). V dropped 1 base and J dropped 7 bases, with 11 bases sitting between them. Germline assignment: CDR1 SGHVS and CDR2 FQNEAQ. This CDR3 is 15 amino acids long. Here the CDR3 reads CASSLGRQPNSPLHF. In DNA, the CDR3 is TGTGCCAGCAGCTTAGGAAGACAGCCAAATTCACCCCTCCACTTT.

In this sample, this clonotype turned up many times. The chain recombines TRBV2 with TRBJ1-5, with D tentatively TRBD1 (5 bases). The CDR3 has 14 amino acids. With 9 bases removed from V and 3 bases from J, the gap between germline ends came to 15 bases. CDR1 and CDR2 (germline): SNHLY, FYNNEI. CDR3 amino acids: CASGLGGPNQPQHF. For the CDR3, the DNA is TGTGCCAGTGGGTTGGGGGGACCCAATCAGCCCCAGCATTTT.

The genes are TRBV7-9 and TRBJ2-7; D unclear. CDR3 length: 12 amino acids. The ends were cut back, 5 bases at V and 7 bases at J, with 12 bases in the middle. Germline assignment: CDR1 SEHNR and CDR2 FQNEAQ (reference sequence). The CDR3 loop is CASSLGLDEQYF. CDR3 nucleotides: TGTGCCAGCAGCCTCGGCCTGGATGAGCAGTACTTC.